The clone carrying this T cell receptor beta chain was picked up many times. Method: immunoSEQ multiplex PCR; TCRdb's copy keeps in-frame clones and lacks some. Observed are 40,000 to 45,000 clones, no singletons, with the top ten taking approximately 2%. Germline CDR1 SGHAT, CDR2 FQNNGV. This CDR3 is 18 amino acids long. J was trimmed by 6 bases and V by 4 bases; bases with no gene match: 15. The data derive from a study of T cells after posttransplantation cyclophosphamide. Material for sequencing was PBMCs. The chain uses TRBV11-2 and TRBJ2-2, with TRBD1 identical over 9 bases. This clonotype was obtained from a man in his forties in good health, CMV-negative, and a related stem cell transplant donor. DNA of the CDR3: TGTGCCAGCAGCTCAGTCCCGGGACAGGGACCGGGTTCCGGGGAGCTGTTTTTT. It encodes CASSSVPGQGPGSGELFF.